This note documents a single T cell receptor beta chain sequence. Its antigen is currently unknown. With 60 Vbeta and 13 Jbeta primers, the PCR was carried out. Sequencing used immunoSEQ multiplex PCR; TCRdb keeps in-frame clones, though not all of them. The table records 84,000 or so clones, roughly three quarters of them present only once. The data derive from a study of cytomegalovirus exposure and HLA in healthy donors. Study results and caveats: Excluded were some V segments that proved indistinguishable, including TRBV6-2 and TRBV6-3. Earlier findings revealed that most TCR beta V segments proved productive either about 87% or about 30% of the time.

CDR3 length: 15 residues. V dropped 3 bases and J dropped 8; count of bases not matched to a gene: 6. CDR1 SGHNT and CDR2 YENEEA come from the germline V gene. The source material was PBMCs. The receptor was derived from a male donor in good health and CMV-seronegative. The chain uses TRBV11-3 and TRBJ2-2; 10 nucleotides match TRBD1. CDR3 sequence: CASSFRTGGLGELFF. The CDR3 DNA sequence: TGTGCCAGCAGCTTCCGGACAGGGGGGTTGGGGGAGCTGTTTTTT.